This record looks at one T cell receptor (beta chain) sequence and its context. Its antigen is still unknown. Other DNA sequences in this sample translate to the same CDR3. These data belong to a study of shared clonotypes between healthy human individuals. Regarding the study as a whole: Estimated richness was generally greater in naive than memory subsets.

The test was conducted at deep level. Using immunoSEQ multiplex PCR, the repertoire was profiled, and TCRdb retains in-frame clones only, with some absent. The sample holds about 1.1 million clones, 78% seen once. The V gene lost 0 bases and the J gene lost 4 bases, with 3 bases spanning the gap. Germline values: CDR1 SGHRS, CDR2 YFSETQ. The CDR3 contains 12 residues. This TCR was sampled from a young man in good health. Some clones in this sample may be carry-over from other donors' samples. Sample: memory CD4+ T cells from PBMCs. Subset defined: CD45RA-negative fraction. The chain couples TRBV5-1 to TRBJ2-3; D uncertain. The CDR3 DNA reads as TGCGCCAGCAGCTTGGTACCAGATACGCAGTATTTT. This gives the protein CASSLVPDTQYF.